This T cell receptor (beta chain) was identified during a study of regulatory T cells in long-lasting Graves disease. CDR1 MNHEY and CDR2 SVGEGT come from the germline V gene. The CDR3 is 12 residues long. With 2 bases removed from V and 5 bases from J, the gap between germline ends came to 7 bases. Time point defined: persistent/refractory GD, antithyroid drugs over 5 years with positive TRAb. RNA from PBMCs was the source of the TCR library. The patients were drawn from one endocrinology department in Xi'an, China. Researchers made TCR beta libraries by using iRepertoire HTBI primers and running Arm-PCR on CDR3 regions. TCRdb passed the multiplex PCR reads through MiXCR, listing each CDR3 protein once. The top ten hold about 7% of the sample, which has 400,000 to 500,000 distinct CDR3 sequences, about a fifth seen once. This clonotype was recorded many times.

Sequencing used peripheral blood mononuclear cells (PBMCs), obtained when the disease was refractory, from a patient treated with antithyroid drugs. This receptor was identified in a female donor with Graves disease. The genes are TRBV6-2 or TRBV6-3 and TRBJ2-7; D not certain. CDR3 loop: CASSYEKNEQYF. CDR3 coding DNA: TGTGCCAGCAGTTACGAGAAAAACGAGCAGTACTTC.